This section outlines one T cell receptor (beta chain) sequence together with its context. This sample was taken from a study of blood T cell repertoires in COVID-19. The wider study: COVID-19 samples collected from the United States, Italy and Spain covered acute and convalescent phases.

Per the study methods: For nucleated cells, counts were estimated from reference gene primer amplification. Produced via immunoSEQ multiplex PCR; TCRdb's table is partial and in-frame only. V and J calls and clone size are those listed in that table; D and trimming were worked out from the DNA. The sample lists 250,000 to 350,000 clones, 80% to 90% occurring once. This CDR3 region has 16 residues. Per the germline V gene, CDR1 is MGHRA and CDR2 is YSYEKL. The V end was cut by 4 bases, the J end by 1 base, with 14 bases between. Membership in each cohort depended on participant-reported clinical history. The recovered donors of Cohort 3 showed two negative PCRs, clearance, or symptom resolution.

Specimen: PBMCs or T cells enriched from blood (not recorded which). The genes are TRBV4-1 and TRBJ1-5; perhaps TRBD1 as D (6 bases). The receptor was derived from a woman aged 30 to 39 who had recovered from COVID-19. CDR3 amino acids: CASSRGLGDSNQPQHF. In nucleotides, the CDR3 is TGCGCCAGCAGCCGGGGGCTGGGGGACAGCAATCAGCCCCAGCATTTT.